The 26 T cell receptor beta chains below were found in one sample sequenced in a study of control samples from healthy donors and cancer patients. The protocol was immunoSEQ multiplex PCR, while the TCRdb copy is restricted to in-frame clones and leaves out a portion. The sample carries about 92,000 clones, roughly four fifths recorded once. Sequencing used blood. The receptor source for this set is a woman in her sixties or seventies in good health.

This clone was recorded once. The chain joins TRBV7-6 to TRBJ2-5; a weak D match, TRBD2 (5 bases). Germline-derived CDR1 and CDR2 are SGHVS and FNYEAQ. Trimming pared 5 bases from V and 5 bases from J, leaving 9 bases between. The CDR3 contains 12 residues. The DNA of the CDR3 is TGTGCCAGCAGCCACGGCGGGGAGACCCAGTACTTC. It yields the protein CASSHGGETQYF.

The J gene is TRBJ1-2, the V gene TRBV29-1, with D possibly TRBD1 on 5 matching bases. Germline V CDR1 and CDR2: SQVTM, ANQGSEA. The CDR3 is 11 amino acids. Deletions cut 7 bases from V and 5 bases from J, with 11 bases between. The CDR3 DNA follows: TGCAGCGCGCAGGGACTTTATGGCTACACCTTC. Amino acids: CSAQGLYGYTF.

The rearrangement uses TRBV5-6 and TRBJ2-1, with TRBD2 as a possible D gene (5 bases). Germline V gene data show CDR1 as SGHDT and CDR2 as YYEEEE. This CDR3 has 14 residues. The V end lost 4 bases, the J end lost 5 bases, and 13 bases lay between the germline ends. The CDR3 DNA reads TGTGCCAGCAGCCTTATTAGCGAAGACAATGAGCAGTTCTTC. It is translated as CASSLISEDNEQFF.

The chain joins TRBV2 to TRBJ2-5; 8 bases align to TRBD1. This CDR3 spans 14 amino acids. The germline V gene has CDR1 SNHLY and CDR2 FYNNEI. V trimming: 6 bases; J trimming: 2 bases; junction bases outside the gene matches: 5. This CDR3 is CASRSRDRQETQYF. CDR3 nucleotides: TGTGCCAGCAGATCTAGGGACAGGCAAGAGACCCAGTACTTC.

This clone was seen just once. The chain combines TRBV18 with TRBJ1-2; D gene uncertain. The length of the CDR3 is 13 residues. V lost 3 bases and J 3 bases, leaving 8 bases between the germline ends. Germline V lookup: CDR1 KGHSH, CDR2 LQKENI. The CDR3 region has the DNA TGTGCCAGCTCACCCGGGCCTGACTATGGCTACACCTTC. Translation gives CASSPGPDYGYTF.

This chain joins TRBV11-2 and TRBJ2-4, with 7 nucleotides matching TRBD2. The CDR3 has 16 residues. Germline V gives CDR1 SGHAT, CDR2 FQNNGV. V dropped 5 bases and J dropped 6; count of bases not matched to a gene: 13. CDR3 residues: CASSLISAGSTNIQYF. CDR3 nucleotide sequence: TGTGCCAGCAGCCTCATTTCAGCGGGATCGACAAACATTCAGTACTTC.

The chain joins TRBV2 to TRBJ2-7, with D perhaps TRBD2 (6 bases). Trimming took 7 bases from V and 5 from J, leaving 18 bases between them. Germline V gene data show CDR1 as SNHLY and CDR2 as FYNNEI. This CDR3 region has 14 residues. The CDR3 nucleotides read TGTGCCAGCACAGTTCCGGCGGGAAGGGACGAGCAGTACTTC. Its protein is CASTVPAGRDEQYF.

The gene calls are TRBV19 and TRBJ2-1; maybe TRBD1 (5 bases). Germline V gives CDR1 LNHDA, CDR2 SQIVND (reference sequence). Trimming removed 3 bases at V and 0 bases at J, with 9 bases between. The CDR3 runs 15 residues. The CDR3 loop is CASSMQGSSYNEQFF. In DNA form, the CDR3 reads TGTGCCAGTAGTATGCAGGGTAGCTCCTACAATGAGCAGTTCTTC. The whole variable domain, remainder taken from reference TRBV19 and TRBJ2-1, is DGGITQSPKYLFRKEGQNVTLSCEQNLNHDAMYWYRQDPGQGLRLIYYSQIVNDFQKGDIAEGYSVSREKKESFPLTVTSAQKNPTAFYLCASSMQGSSYNEQFFGPGTRLTVL.

The J gene is TRBJ2-7, the V gene TRBV5-1; unclear D gene. The CDR3 is made up of 13 amino acids. Germline assignment: CDR1 SGHRS and CDR2 YFSETQ. V was cut by 4 bases and J by 5 bases, with 13 bases left in between. CDR3: CASSQQLADEQYF. The DNA of the CDR3 is TGCGCCAGCAGCCAACAATTAGCTGACGAGCAGTACTTC.

This sequence joins TRBV10-1 and TRBJ2-1, with a weak D call TRBD2 (6 bases). CDR3 length: 17 amino acids. Deletions cut 2 bases from V and 0 bases from J, with 14 bases between. Germline V gene sequence: CDR1 WNHNN, CDR2 SYGVQD (reference sequence). The CDR3 loop reads CASSEGIAASSYNEQFF. For the CDR3, the DNA is TGCGCCAGCAGTGAGGGTATAGCGGCAAGCTCCTACAATGAGCAGTTCTTC.

The rearrangement uses TRBV6-1 and TRBJ2-5; D might be TRBD1 (6 bases). Germline V gene sequence: CDR1 MNHNS, CDR2 SASEGT. There are 16 residues in the CDR3. The V end lost 2 bases, the J end lost 3 bases, and 16 bases lay between the germline ends. CDR3 sequence (DNA): TGTGCCAGCAGTGAATTACAGGGACGGGTTGAAGAGACCCAGTACTTC. Protein: CASSELQGRVEETQYF.

This chain joins TRBV6-5 and TRBJ2-3, with 9 bases aligning to TRBD1. J gave up 4 bases and V 8 bases, and 10 bases lay outside the gene matches. The germline CDR1 and CDR2 sequences are MNHEY and SVGAGI. The CDR3 totals 15 residues. This CDR3 reads CASALPGQGADTQYF. In DNA form, the CDR3 reads TGTGCCAGCGCATTACCGGGACAGGGTGCAGATACGCAGTATTTT.

V is TRBV5-1 and J is TRBJ2-1; 8 bases match TRBD1. V lost 4 bases to trimming and J lost 8 bases; unmatched junction nucleotides: 8. The germline V gene encodes CDR1 SGHRS and CDR2 YFSETQ. The CDR3 spans 14 residues. CDR3 sequence reads: CASSPRQGADEQFF. The CDR3 DNA reads as TGCGCCAGCAGCCCCCGGCAGGGGGCGGATGAGCAGTTCTTC. Complete variable domain (other parts from reference TRBV5-1 and TRBJ2-1): KAGVTQTPRYLIKTRGQQVTLSCSPISGHRSVSWYQQTPGQGLQFLFEYFSETQRNKGNFPGRFSGRQFSNSRSEMNVSTLELGDSALYLCASSPRQGADEQFFGPGTRLTVL.

The rearrangement links TRBV10-2 to TRBJ2-3; perhaps TRBD2 as D (5 bases). Germline assignment: CDR1 WSHSY and CDR2 SAAADI. The CDR3 runs 14 residues. The V and J ends lost 3 bases and 3 bases respectively, with 10 bases between them. CDR3 DNA sequence: TGCGCCAGCAGTGAAAGAGGGTGGACAGATACGCAGTATTTT. Translation: CASSERGWTDTQYF.

This clone was detected once. Here the CDR3 DNA reads TGTGCCAGTATGCGCGGGGCAGGGGTGTTTGAGCAGTTCTTC. Protein: CASMRGAGVFEQFF. The V gene is TRBV19, the J gene TRBJ2-1; either TRBD1 or TRBD2 may supply D (6 bases each). From germline, CDR1 is LNHDA and CDR2 SQIVND (reference sequence). The CDR3 has 14 amino acids. Trimming took 7 bases from V and 9 from J, leaving 19 bases between them.

Comments on this clone: Other nucleotide sequences in the sample specify the same CDR3. The gene calls are TRBV4-2 and TRBJ2-4, with TRBD2 matching 9 bases. V trimming: 0 bases; J trimming: 6 bases; junction bases outside the gene matches: 12. Germline V CDR1 and CDR2: LGHNA, YNFKEQ. CDR3 length: 18 amino acids. CDR3 nucleotides: TGTGCCAGCAGCCAAGAGGGGTCGATTAGCGGGAGTTTAAACATTCAGTACTTC. Translated, it gives CASSQEGSISGSLNIQYF.

The chain employs TRBV11-2 and TRBJ2-4, with D hard to call. V lost 4 bases, J lost 5 bases, and 12 bases lay in between. In germline, CDR1 is SGHAT, CDR2 FQNNGV. The CDR3 extends over 14 amino acids. The CDR3 sequence: CASSSSPGENIQYF. The CDR3 DNA reads TGTGCCAGCAGCTCCTCCCCTGGGGAAAACATTCAGTACTTC.

The chain couples TRBV14 to TRBJ1-1; D unresolved. The CDR3 covers 14 residues. Germline-derived CDR1 and CDR2 are SGHDN and FVKESK. The V end lost 1 base, the J end lost 0 bases, and 6 bases lay between the germline ends. Written as DNA, the CDR3 is TGTGCCAGCAGCCAAGCCTTACTGAACACTGAAGCTTTCTTT. Encoded protein: CASSQALLNTEAFF.

Concerning this clone: This CDR3 is also generated by other DNA sequences in the sample. The chain has TRBV5-1 and TRBJ2-6, with D unresolved. Per germline, CDR1 SGHRS and CDR2 YFSETQ. There are 16 residues in the CDR3. Trimming stripped 0 bases from V and 0 bases from J, with 7 bases between. The CDR3 region is CASSLAGRSGANVLTF. As DNA, the CDR3 is TGCGCCAGCAGCTTGGCGGGTCGCTCTGGGGCCAACGTCCTGACTTTC.

The chain recombines TRBV20-1 with TRBJ1-2; TRBD1 agrees at 7 bases. The CDR3 sequence is 12 residues long. Germline CDR1 DFQATT, CDR2 SNEGSKA (reference sequence). V lost 3 bases to trimming and J lost 6 bases; unmatched junction nucleotides: 4. CDR3: CSASGTVNGYTF. Here the CDR3 DNA reads TGCAGTGCTAGTGGGACAGTCAATGGCTACACCTTC.

This chain uses TRBV2 with TRBJ1-2, with TRBD1 matching 10 bases. The CDR3 length is 15 residues. In germline, CDR1 is SNHLY, CDR2 FYNNEI. Unmatched junction bases numbered 7, after V lost 5 bases and J lost 4 bases. The CDR3 DNA is TGTGCCAGCAGTATGGGACAGGGGCAATTCTATGGCTACACCTTC. Translated, it gives CASSMGQGQFYGYTF.

The chain joins TRBV7-9 to TRBJ2-7; D ambiguous. V was cut by 1 base and J by 8 bases, with 9 bases left in between. The germline V gene has CDR1 SEHNR and CDR2 FQNEAQ (reference sequence). The CDR3 runs 12 residues. The CDR3: CASSLDVTQQYF. CDR3 sequence (DNA): TGTGCCAGCAGCTTAGACGTGACCCAGCAGTACTTC.

The chain links TRBV11-3 to TRBJ2-6; no clear D. V was trimmed by 1 base and J by 0 bases, leaving 4 bases between them. There are 15 residues in the CDR3. Per germline, CDR1 SGHNT and CDR2 YENEEA. The CDR3 DNA is TGTGCCAGCAGCTTAGGACACTCTGGGGCCAACGTCCTGACTTTC. It yields the protein CASSLGHSGANVLTF.

The chain has TRBV24-1 and TRBJ1-2, with a weak D call TRBD1 (5 bases). This CDR3 contains 12 residues. CDR1 and CDR2 from the germline V gene are KGHDR and SFDVKD. V lost 7 bases and J lost 7, with 12 bases in between. DNA of the CDR3: TGTGCCACCAGCGGAGGGGCGGGTGGCTACACCTTC. It specifies CATSGGAGGYTF.

J is TRBJ2-7 and V is TRBV27; 7 nucleotides match TRBD1. V lost 3 bases and J lost 3; bases outside the gene matches: 8. Germline V CDR1 and CDR2: MNHEY, SMNVEV (reference sequence). The CDR3 totals 15 residues. This chain's CDR3 is CASSFRDRAIYEQYF. The CDR3 coding sequence is TGTGCCAGCAGTTTCCGCGACAGGGCGATCTACGAGCAGTACTTC.

This sequence joins TRBV18 and TRBJ1-1; a possible D gene is TRBD1 (5 bases). Trimming removed 3 bases from V and 7 bases from J, with 9 bases in between. In germline, CDR1 is KGHSH, CDR2 LQKENI. This CDR3 contains 12 residues. The CDR3 is CASSPGGGEAFF. The CDR3, as DNA: TGTGCCAGCTCACCCGGGGGGGGTGAAGCTTTCTTT.